This is a list of T cell receptor beta chains from one sample in a study of cytomegalovirus exposure and HLA in healthy donors. Generated by immunoSEQ multiplex PCR, the TCRdb table keeps only in-frame clones and is missing some. The sample shows around 170,000 clones, 65% to 85% of them seen only once. Source material: PBMCs. Receptor source: a middle-aged man in good health and CMV-seronegative. CDR3s include the opening cysteine and the closing phenylalanine or tryptophan. Each record gives: V gene, clone size, J gene, D gene, CDR3 protein, CDR3 DNA. D genes are given only for firm matches. Clone size appears in some rows only: once, few, many, or a class for an expanded clone.

TRBV4-1,NA,TRBJ2-3,TRBD2,CASSLRGASTDTQYF,TGCGCCAGCAGCCTGCGGGGGGCCAGCACAGATACGCAGTATTTT
TRBV11-2,NA,TRBJ1-1,NA,CASSLSGGLGAFF,TGTGCCAGCAGCCTCAGCGGCGGACTAGGAGCTTTCTTT
TRBV7-2,NA,TRBJ2-5,NA,CASSFSGEETQYF,TGTGCCAGCAGCTTCTCGGGAGAAGAGACCCAGTACTTC
TRBV2,NA,TRBJ2-7,TRBD2,CASSSGRVFEQYF,TGTGCCAGCAGTTCCGGGAGGGTTTTCGAGCAGTACTTC
TRBV6-6,NA,TRBJ1-1,TRBD1,CASSLTGRTEAFF,TGTGCCAGCAGCTTGACAGGGAGGACTGAAGCTTTCTTT
TRBV7-2,NA,TRBJ2-1,TRBD2,CASSPLAGTSGNEQFF,TGTGCCAGCAGCCCACTAGCGGGGACTTCTGGGAATGAGCAGTTCTTC
TRBV5-1,NA,TRBJ2-3,TRBD1,CASSLRGTGADTQYF,TGCGCCAGCAGCTTGCGGGGGACAGGGGCAGATACGCAGTATTTT
TRBV6-5,NA,TRBJ1-2,NA,CASSTTLNYGYTF,TGTGCCAGCAGTACAACACTAAACTATGGCTACACCTTC
TRBV27,NA,TRBJ1-2,NA,CATLPWAGNYGYTF,TGTGCCACCCTCCCCTGGGCAGGCAACTATGGCTACACCTTC
TRBV6-6,NA,TRBJ1-2,NA,CASTPVQLQRPYGYTF,TGTGCCAGCACCCCCGTCCAACTACAGCGGCCTTATGGCTACACCTTC
TRBV9,few,TRBJ2-5,TRBD1,CASKMGQGSQETQYF,TGTGCCAGCAAAATGGGACAGGGGTCCCAAGAGACCCAGTACTTC
TRBV5-4,NA,TRBJ2-5,NA,CASSSATEGRQETQYF,TGTGCCAGCAGCTCCGCGACAGAGGGGAGGCAAGAGACCCAGTACTTC
TRBV7-2,NA,TRBJ2-2,NA,CASSLAQRNTGELFF,TGTGCCAGCAGCTTAGCCCAGCGGAACACCGGGGAGCTGTTTTTT
TRBV29-1,NA,TRBJ1-1,TRBD1,CSVGRDRGQSEAFF,TGCAGCGTTGGTCGGGACAGGGGGCAGTCTGAAGCTTTCTTT
TRBV7-2,NA,TRBJ2-7,NA,CASSLARLDEQYF,TGTGCCAGCAGCTTAGCGCGTCTCGACGAGCAGTACTTC
TRBV4-2,NA,TRBJ2-1,NA,CASSQDGSRASEQFF,TGTGCCAGCAGCCAAGATGGTTCTAGAGCGAGTGAGCAGTTCTTC
TRBV5-5,NA,TRBJ2-7,NA,CASSLSRGNFYEQYF,TGTGCCAGCAGCTTGAGCAGGGGAAATTTCTACGAGCAGTACTTC
TRBV4-1,NA,TRBJ2-3,TRBD2,CASSHSRGAQEDTQYF,TGCGCCAGCAGCCATTCGCGGGGGGCCCAGGAAGATACGCAGTATTTT
TRBV10-3,NA,TRBJ2-3,TRBD2,CAIRSGGDTDTQYF,TGTGCCATCAGGAGCGGGGGGGACACAGATACGCAGTATTTT
TRBV4-1,NA,TRBJ2-1,TRBD2,CASSQASGGYNEQFF,TGCGCCAGCAGCCAAGCTAGCGGGGGCTACAATGAGCAGTTCTTC
TRBV5-4,NA,TRBJ2-1,NA,CASSLFTGQPGGQFF,TGTGCCAGCAGCTTGTTCACAGGGCAACCAGGTGGGCAGTTCTTC
TRBV5-4,NA,TRBJ2-7,NA,CASSQETGISYEQYF,TGCGCCAGCAGCCAAGAAACGGGAATCTCCTACGAGCAGTACTTC
TRBV7-9,NA,TRBJ2-2,TRBD2,CASSSTRAGDNTGELFF,TGTGCCAGCAGCTCCACACGGGCGGGGGATAACACCGGGGAGCTGTTTTTT
TRBV7-7,NA,TRBJ2-2,NA,CASSLGSTGELFF,TGTGCCAGCAGCTTGGGGAGTACCGGGGAGCTGTTTTTT
TRBV4-1,few,TRBJ1-5,NA,CASSPFTEGNQPQHF,TGCGCCAGCAGCCCTTTCACAGAGGGTAATCAGCCCCAGCATTTT
TRBV30,few,TRBJ1-5,TRBD1,CAWRGQGDQPQHF,TGTGCCTGGAGGGGACAGGGGGATCAGCCCCAGCATTTT
TRBV6-5,NA,TRBJ1-6,NA,CASSYEGRGNSPLHF,TGTGCCAGCAGTTACGAAGGGAGGGGGAATTCACCCCTCCACTTT
TRBV5-6,NA,TRBJ2-2,TRBD1,CASSYLGDRANTGELFF,TGTGCCAGCAGTTACTTGGGGGACAGGGCGAACACCGGGGAGCTGTTTTTT
TRBV4-2,NA,TRBJ1-4,NA,CASSRAVNEKLFF,TGTGCCAGCAGCCGGGCAGTTAATGAAAAACTGTTTTTT
TRBV20-1,NA,TRBJ2-1,NA,CSLRLDNEQFF,TGCAGTCTTAGACTAGACAATGAGCAGTTCTTC
TRBV18,NA,TRBJ2-7,NA,CASSPTLTDEQYF,TGTGCCAGCTCACCAACCCTAACAGACGAGCAGTACTTC
TRBV15,NA,TRBJ1-1,NA,CATSRDSDRMNTEAFF,TGTGCCACCAGCAGAGATTCAGACAGGATGAACACTGAAGCTTTCTTT
TRBV4-3,once,TRBJ1-1,NA,CASSQDSGGEAFF,TGCGCCAGCAGCCAAGACTCCGGAGGTGAAGCTTTCTTT
TRBV7-2,NA,TRBJ2-3,TRBD1,CASSAQTGGADTQYF,TGTGCCAGCAGCGCCCAGACAGGGGGCGCAGATACGCAGTATTTT
TRBV4-3,NA,TRBJ2-3,TRBD1,CASSQVRTGGTDTQYF,TGCGCCAGCAGCCAAGTTAGGACAGGGGGAACAGATACGCAGTATTTT
TRBV30,NA,TRBJ1-6,NA,CAWSPGQNSPLHF,TGTGCCTGGAGTCCAGGGCAAAATTCACCCCTCCACTTT
TRBV19,NA,TRBJ2-7,NA,CASSFYQQTEQYF,TGTGCCAGTAGTTTCTACCAACAGACCGAGCAGTACTTC
TRBV21-1,NA,TRBJ1-5,NA,CASSDLRYPHF,TGTGCCAGCAGTGATCTCAGGTATCCGCATTTT
TRBV9,NA,TRBJ1-2,TRBD1,CASSPEGQGYYGYTF,TGTGCCAGCAGCCCCGAGGGACAGGGGTACTATGGCTACACCTTC
TRBV23-1,medium-sized,TRBJ2-1,NA,CASRFRDIDNEQFF,TGCGCCAGCAGGTTCAGGGACATAGACAATGAGCAGTTCTTC
TRBV19,NA,TRBJ2-7,TRBD1,CASSIGTGRPGEQYF,TGTGCCAGTAGTATAGGGACAGGGCGACCCGGCGAGCAGTACTTC
TRBV7-3,once,TRBJ1-2,TRBD1,CASSPSDRVYGYTF,TGTGCCAGCAGCCCATCCGACAGGGTCTATGGCTACACCTTC